This T cell receptor beta chain comes out of a study of T cells after yellow fever vaccination (dated by TCRdb to about 2019). Notes on the research overall: The SMART-Seq v4 Ultra Low Input RNA kit was used to prepare libraries from fractions with low cell numbers. To follow T-cell clones before and after primary and booster YFV17D yellow fever vaccination, bulk TCR alpha and beta repertoires were sequenced over time. Two healthy male donors, one aged 18 to 30 and one aged 30 to 40 years, were included in the cohort. Blood was drawn at multiple timepoints before and after primary and secondary immunization, with bulk PBMC replicates and cell subsets isolated. The investigation overall reported the following: After the booster, most clones that had expanded after primary vaccination were detected again (over 95% of CD4 and roughly nine tenths of CD8), suggesting broad maintenance of memory. A small fraction of clonotypes showed up in both the CD4 and CD8 compartments, probably as a result of convergent recombination. Only a couple of donors were included in the study, so the extent to which the findings can be generalized is limited. Because abundant contaminating clonotypes from the bulk population could be contained in FACS-sorted repertoires, computational filtering was required. Compared with the primary T-cell response, the secondary T-cell response was weaker but faster, peaking on day 5 rather than day 15.

The CDR3 contains 16 residues, cysteine and phenylalanine counted. Only the CDR3 portion is preserved as DNA: 48 bases, with reading frame beginning at the first base. Trimming takes 3 bases off V and 3 bases off J; junction bases not matched to a gene: 3. CDR1 and CDR2 (KGHDR, SFDVKD) derive from the germline V gene. There are a few counts of this clonotype. No antigen is known for it. The input lacks base qualities; no much larger clone sits a single base away. Interpreted using the paper, the treatment or condition label stands for: live attenuated yellow fever vaccine strain. Two biological replicates of bulk PBMCs were collected at each blood-draw timepoint. PBMCs were isolated from peripheral blood using a standard Ficoll-Paque protocol. TriZol was used to extract RNA from bulk PBMCs, from CD4 and CD8 fractions, and from dextramer-positive and dextramer-negative fractions. TCR cDNA was made using 5'RACE template switching, a step that added a universal primer site and unique molecular identifiers. Priming for cDNA synthesis came from both the TCR alpha and TCR beta constant segments. Library amplification involved two PCR steps, and the second step added sample barcodes and sequencing adapters. Libraries were sequenced on Illumina HiSeq 2500 (2x100 bp) or NovaSeq (2x150 bp). In the original analysis: Reads were demultiplexed and collapsed into UMI consensus sequences with MIGEC, and V(D)J alignment was performed with MiXCR. Vaccine-responding clonotypes were identified with edgeR using replicate PBMC samples, with FDR below 0.01 and a log2 fold change above 5 up to day 15 being required. Each bulk clonotype was labeled CD4 or CD8 based on which sequenced repertoire, CD4 or CD8, contained the clonotype at higher abundance. TCRdb applied fastp at Q25 and MiXCR to the public reads, then kept only in-frame beta chains. Identical CDR3 proteins give one entry, which carries the most common genes and DNA. The V and J calls shown here were made by TCRdb, not taken from the authors' results. The sample records approximately 610,000 distinct CDR3 sequences, around a sixth of which are singletons. The top ten clones comprise roughly a sixth of the sample.

The receptor chain draws on TRBV24-1 and TRBJ2-2; 10 central bases correspond to TRBD1. This clonotype was obtained from a man aged 18 to 29 who received the YFV17D yellow fever vaccine. The sample consisted of PBMCs, taken 5 days after the first yellow fever vaccination. This receptor carries the CDR3 CATSDGTGAHTGELFF. The DNA sequence is as follows: TGTGCCACCAGTGATGGGACAGGGGCCCACACCGGGGAGCTGTTTTTT.